The 23 T cell receptor beta chains presented below share a single source sample, sequenced in a study of siplizumab effects on memory and regulatory T cells (dated by TCRdb to the late 2010s). Library construction relied on the immunoSEQ multiplex PCR assay. TCRdb obtained this table from immuneACCESS and retained in-frame rearrangements with V and J assigned. These tables miss some clones; where compared with another copy, unresolved V genes account for less than half of the shortfall, and the remainder is unexplained. This sample holds 65,000 to 85,000 clones; 90% to 95% were observed only once. 4% to 5.5% of the sample is held by the ten biggest clonotypes. The sequencing input was CD8+ T cells sorted from blood. Receptors were obtained from a human donor in good health.

The chain employs TRBV6-5 and TRBJ1-1; a possible D gene is TRBD1 (5 bases). Trimming cost V 5 bases and J 5 bases, with 15 bases left between them. This CDR3 contains 14 residues. The germline CDR1 and CDR2 sequences are MNHEY and SVGAGI. The CDR3 is CASSPHGGGTEAFF. The CDR3 nucleotides read TGTGCCAGCAGTCCCCACGGGGGTGGAACTGAAGCTTTCTTT.

The J gene is TRBJ2-5, the V gene TRBV5-6, with TRBD1 matching over 7 bases. Germline-derived CDR1 and CDR2 are SGHDT and YYEEEE. Trimming removed 4 bases from V and 3 bases from J; junction bases left unmatched: 6. This CDR3 comprises 14 residues. The CDR3 reads CASSIRGREETQYF. In DNA form, the CDR3 reads TGTGCCAGCAGCATCAGGGGGAGAGAAGAGACCCAGTACTTC.

The chain employs TRBV2 and TRBJ2-1; TRBD2 matches at 7 bases. Germline CDR1 is SNHLY and CDR2 is FYNNEI. With V trimmed by 2 bases and J by 4 bases, 8 bases remained unmatched. This CDR3 has 16 amino acids. CDR3 in DNA: TGTGCCAGCAGTGAATCGGGGGATAGCGGGTACAATGAGCAGTTCTTC. It codes for CASSESGDSGYNEQFF. Looking up the rest from reference TRBV2 and TRBJ2-1 gives the full variable domain: EPEVTQTPSHQVTQMGQEVILRCVPISNHLYFYWYRQILGQKVEFLVSFYNNEISEKSEIFDDQFSVERPDGSNFTLKIRSTKLEDSAMYFCASSESGDSGYNEQFFGPGTRLTVL.

The chain links TRBV19 to TRBJ2-2; 10 bases align to TRBD1. V was clipped by 6 bases and J by 2 bases; unmatched bases: 6. The CDR3 consists of 16 residues. Looked up from germline, CDR1 is LNHDA and CDR2 is SQIVND (reference sequence). In DNA form, the CDR3 reads TGTGCCAGTAGGGCCGGGGACAGGGGTAACACCGGGGAGCTGTTTTTT. Translation: CASRAGDRGNTGELFF.

This chain links TRBV6-1 with TRBJ2-7; the D gene is possibly TRBD1 (6 bases). This CDR3 is 15 amino acids long. The V end lost 1 base, the J end lost 3 bases, and 13 bases lay between the germline ends. Germline V CDR1 and CDR2: MNHNS, SASEGT. The CDR3 loop reads CASSEGFGQYYEQYF. In DNA, the CDR3 is TGTGCCAGCAGTGAAGGGTTCGGACAGTACTACGAGCAGTACTTC.

This chain joins TRBV5-5 and TRBJ2-1, with 12 bases aligning to TRBD2. The CDR3 is 18 amino acids. Losses at the gene ends were 0 bases for V and 8 bases for J; bases not matched to a gene: 12. Germline V lookup: CDR1 SGHKS, CDR2 YYEKEE (reference sequence). The chain's CDR3 is CASSLAVTSGGLTDEQFF. In DNA form, the CDR3 reads TGTGCCAGCAGCTTGGCCGTGACTAGCGGGGGTCTCACGGATGAGCAGTTCTTC.

This chain links TRBV19 with TRBJ2-7; the D is unclear. The CDR3 is 13 residues long. Germline V gives CDR1 LNHDA, CDR2 SQIVND (reference sequence). V was pared by 2 bases and J by 6 bases, with 11 bases between. The CDR3 nucleotides are TGTGCCAGTAGTATACAGGTCTTCCGCGAGCAGTACTTC. Encoded protein: CASSIQVFREQYF.

The rearrangement joins TRBV7-9 to TRBJ2-7; D is possibly TRBD1 or TRBD2 (5 bases each). The V end lost 11 bases, the J end lost 5 bases, and 13 bases lay between the germline ends. CDR3 length: 11 amino acids. Germline V gene data show CDR1 as SEHNR and CDR2 as FQNEAQ (reference sequence). The CDR3 DNA sequence: TGTGCCTGGGGGATGGGGGACGAGCAGTACTTC. Translation gives CAWGMGDEQYF.

This chain connects TRBV9 to TRBJ2-7; 9 bases agree with TRBD2. With V trimmed by 0 bases and J by 5 bases, 6 bases remained unmatched. Germline V gene sequence: CDR1 SGDLS, CDR2 YYNGEE. The CDR3 runs 15 residues. Here the CDR3 DNA reads TGTGCCAGCAGCGTAGAAGGGTCTAGCGGGGACGAGCAGTACTTC. Protein sequence: CASSVEGSSGDEQYF.

The chain employs TRBV6-5 and TRBJ2-1; the D call may be TRBD1 or TRBD2 (5 bases each). V was shortened by 5 bases and J by 4 bases, with 9 bases between the two germline ends. There are 13 residues in the CDR3. Germline V lookup: CDR1 MNHEY, CDR2 SVGAGI. CDR3 nucleotide sequence: TGTGCCAGCAGTCTCGGGGCATACAATGAGCAGTTCTTC. Its protein is CASSLGAYNEQFF.

The chain couples TRBV14 to TRBJ2-7, with 10 bases aligning to TRBD2. V trimming: 4 bases; J trimming: 1 base; junction bases outside the gene matches: 10. CDR1 and CDR2 (germline): SGHDN, FVKESK. This CDR3 comprises 17 residues. The CDR3 nucleotides are TGTGCCAGCAGCCCGATTTTCGGTAGCGGGGGGTCCTACGAGCAGTACTTC. Its protein is CASSPIFGSGGSYEQYF.

The CDR3 sequence: CASTPPGAGELFF. Here the CDR3 DNA reads TGTGCCAGCACACCCCCCGGGGCCGGGGAGCTGTTTTTT. This chain joins TRBV11-3 and TRBJ2-2; D is possibly TRBD2 (5 bases). Deletions cut 7 bases from V and 6 bases from J, with 12 bases between. The germline gives CDR1 SGHNT, CDR2 YENEEA. The CDR3 contains 13 residues.

The V gene is TRBV9, the J gene TRBJ2-3; TRBD2 might be the D (7 bases). Germline assignment: CDR1 SGDLS and CDR2 YYNGEE. The V end lost 4 bases, the J end lost 2 bases, and 14 bases lay between the germline ends. The CDR3 has 15 amino acids. CDR3 DNA: TGTGCCAGCAGCCCCGAGGGGGGGTTCACAGATACGCAGTATTTT. This codes for CASSPEGGFTDTQYF.

The chain recombines TRBV27 with TRBJ1-5, with D possibly matching TRBD1 (5 bases). V dropped 3 bases and J dropped 3 bases, with 12 bases sitting between them. The CDR3 length is 15 residues. Germline V gives CDR1 MNHEY, CDR2 SMNVEV (reference sequence). CDR3 protein: CASSLRQGPNQPQHF. The CDR3 coding sequence is TGTGCCAGCAGTTTGAGGCAGGGCCCCAATCAGCCCCAGCATTTT.

The chain links TRBV29-1 to TRBJ2-1; 8 nucleotides line up with TRBD2. This CDR3 contains 15 residues. Germline loops: CDR1 SQVTM, CDR2 ANQGSEA. V was pared by 0 bases and J by 2 bases, with 3 bases of the junction left unmatched. CDR3 bases: TGCAGCGTTGAAGATCGGGGGGGCACCTACAATGAGCAGTTCTTC. Translated: CSVEDRGGTYNEQFF.

V is TRBV7-7 and J is TRBJ1-1, with D maybe TRBD1 (6 bases). V shed 1 base and J shed 3 bases, with 12 bases lying between them. The CDR3 totals 15 residues. Germline CDR1 SSHAT, CDR2 FNYEAQ (reference sequence). The CDR3 nucleotides read TGTGCCAGCAGCTTAGGAGGTCCAGGGGACACTGAAGCTTTCTTT. This gives the protein CASSLGGPGDTEAFF.

Here the CDR3 DNA reads TGCGCCAGCAGCTTGGATGGAGGGAGGGGAACAAACTATGGCTACACCTTC. As protein: CASSLDGGRGTNYGYTF. The rearrangement uses TRBV5-1 and TRBJ1-2; D might be TRBD1 (5 bases). Germline assignment: CDR1 SGHRS and CDR2 YFSETQ. Trimming took off 0 bases at V and 2 bases at J, with 17 bases between the two ends. CDR3 length equals 17 residues.

V is TRBV20-1 and J is TRBJ1-1, with TRBD1 as a possible D gene (5 bases). This CDR3 region has 11 residues. With 5 bases removed from V and 10 bases from J, the gap between germline ends came to 14 bases. Per germline, CDR1 DFQATT and CDR2 SNEGSKA (reference sequence). The DNA of the CDR3 is TGCAGTGCTTGGGGGAGGGACGGAGCTTTCTTT. Protein sequence: CSAWGRDGAFF.

The chain couples TRBV6-1 to TRBJ2-3; D is undetermined. This CDR3 comprises 15 residues. Trimming removed 0 bases at V and 2 bases at J, with 9 bases between. CDR1 and CDR2 from the germline V gene are MNHNS and SASEGT. The CDR3 DNA sequence: TGTGCCAGCAGTGAAGCTCGGGCCCACACAGATACGCAGTATTTT. This translates into CASSEARAHTDTQYF.

The CDR3 spells CAWSQVNTEAFF. CDR3 DNA sequence: TGTGCCTGGAGTCAGGTGAACACTGAAGCTTTCTTT. This chain connects TRBV30 to TRBJ1-1; D is unclear. The length of the CDR3 is 12 residues. In germline, CDR1 is GTSNPN, CDR2 SVGIG (reference sequence). Trimming pared 2 bases from V and 0 bases from J, leaving 4 bases between.

On this clone itself: One end of the junction does not line up with germline, which may come from a read error. The chain has TRBV27 and TRBJ1-2; D gene ambiguous. The CDR3 spans 18 residues. CDR1 is MNHEY and CDR2 is SMNVEV in the germline V gene (reference sequence). In DNA, the CDR3 is TGTACCAGCAGTTTTATCGCGTACTCCAACTCTCCTAACTATGGCTACACCTTC. This translates into CTSSFIAYSNSPNYGYTF.

The chain carries TRBV7-7 and TRBJ1-1, with a tentative D call TRBD1 (5 bases). The CDR3 covers 13 residues. Germline V gene data show CDR1 as SSHAT and CDR2 as FNYEAQ (reference sequence). With 5 bases removed from V and 2 bases from J, the gap between germline ends came to 9 bases. The CDR3 protein is CASSAGFNTEAFF. The CDR3 DNA reads TGTGCCAGCAGCGCAGGGTTTAACACTGAAGCTTTCTTT.

J is TRBJ2-7 and V is TRBV27; TRBD2 might be the D (5 bases). The V and J ends lost 4 bases and 1 base respectively, with 8 bases between them. The CDR3 covers 13 residues. The germline gives CDR1 MNHEY, CDR2 SMNVEV (reference sequence). In DNA, the CDR3 is TGTGCCAGCAGTTATCGGGAATCCTACGAGCAGTACTTC. This encodes CASSYRESYEQYF.